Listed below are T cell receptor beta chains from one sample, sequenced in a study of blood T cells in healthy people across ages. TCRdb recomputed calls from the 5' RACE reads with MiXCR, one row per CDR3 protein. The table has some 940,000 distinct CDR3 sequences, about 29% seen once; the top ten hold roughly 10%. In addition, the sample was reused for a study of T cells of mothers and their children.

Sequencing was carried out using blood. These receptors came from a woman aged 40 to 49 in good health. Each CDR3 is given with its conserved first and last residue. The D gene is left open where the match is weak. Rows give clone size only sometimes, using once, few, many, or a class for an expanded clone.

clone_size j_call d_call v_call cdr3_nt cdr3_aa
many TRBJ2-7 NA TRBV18 TGTGCCAGCTCACCACCCGGGGCAGGGTCCAACTCCTACGAGCAGTACTTC CASSPPGAGSNSYEQYF
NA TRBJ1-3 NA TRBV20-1 TGCAGTGCTAGGGATCCCGGGGTTAGAGGAAACACCATATATTTT CSARDPGVRGNTIYF
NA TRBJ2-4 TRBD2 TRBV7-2 TGTGCCAGCACCCAACTAGCGGGGTACAATGAGCAGTACTTC CASTQLAGYNEQYF
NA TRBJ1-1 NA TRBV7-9 TGTGCCAGCAGCTTTCCCCGCGACGGATCCATGAACACTGAAGCTTTCTTT CASSFPRDGSMNTEAFF
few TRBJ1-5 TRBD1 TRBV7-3 TGTGCCAGCAGCTTATGGGGGGGACAGCCGGTCAATCAGCCCCAGCATTTT CASSLWGGQPVNQPQHF
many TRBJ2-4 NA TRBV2 TGTGCCAGCAGACTTGACAGTCTACTAGCCAAAAACATTCAGTACTTC CASRLDSLLAKNIQYF
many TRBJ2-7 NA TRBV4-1 TGCGCCAGCAGCCAAGTGCCTGAGGGGTACGAGCAGTACTTC CASSQVPEGYEQYF
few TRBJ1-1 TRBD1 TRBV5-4 TGTGCCAGCAGCGCTGACAGGGGGTCCACTGAAGCTTTCTTT CASSADRGSTEAFF
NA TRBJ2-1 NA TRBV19 TGTGCCAGTAGTATAAGGGCCCTGTGGAATGAGCAGTTCTTC CASSIRALWNEQFF
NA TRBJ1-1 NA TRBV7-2 TGTGCCAGCAGCTTAGCGGACAGTAGTAAAGCTTTCTTT CASSLADSSKAFF
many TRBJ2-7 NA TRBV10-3 TGTGCCATCAGTGAGTCGGCTCCGGGGGGCGGCTCAGGAGAGCAGTACTTC CAISESAPGGGSGEQYF
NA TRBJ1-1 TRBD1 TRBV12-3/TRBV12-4 TGTGCCAGCAGTTCATCGGGACAGGGTAGTACTGAAGCTTTCTTT CASSSSGQGSTEAFF
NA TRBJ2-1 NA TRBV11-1 TGTGCCAGCAGACAGAGGGGCCGGAGGTTCTCCTACAATGAGCAGTTCTTC CASRQRGRRFSYNEQFF
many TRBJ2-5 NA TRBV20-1 TGCAGTGCTAGTAAACGGCGGGGCCAAGAGACCCAGTACTTC CSASKRRGQETQYF
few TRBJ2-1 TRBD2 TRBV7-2 TGTGCCAGCAGCTTAGACAGTAGCGGGGGGGCCCGCAATGAGCAGTTCTTC CASSLDSSGGARNEQFF
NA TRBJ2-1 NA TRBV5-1 TGCGCCAGCAGCTCAAGACTCGTAAATGAGCAGTTCTTC CASSSRLVNEQFF
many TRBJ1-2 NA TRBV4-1 TGCGCCAGCAGCCAAACGGACTATGGCTACACCTTC CASSQTDYGYTF
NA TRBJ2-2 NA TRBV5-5 TGTGCCAGCAGCTTTGACCCAGGGGCGAACACCGGGGAGCTGTTTTTT CASSFDPGANTGELFF
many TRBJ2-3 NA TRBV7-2 TGTGCCAGCAGCTTCATAACCCTAGGGGCCGCTAGCACAGATACGCAGTATTTT CASSFITLGAASTDTQYF
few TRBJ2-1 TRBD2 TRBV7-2 TGTGCCAGCAGCTCTGGACTAGCGGGAGGCTATGAGCAGTTCTTC CASSSGLAGGYEQFF
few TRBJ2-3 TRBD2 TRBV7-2 TGTGCCAGCAGCTTAGGGGGACTAGCGTCATCTAGCACAGATACGCAGTATTTT CASSLGGLASSSTDTQYF
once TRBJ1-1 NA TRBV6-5 TGTGGCAGCAGTTACTCAATCGGGGTCAACACTGAAGCTTTCTTT CGSSYSIGVNTEAFF
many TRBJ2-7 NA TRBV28 TGTGCCAGCAGCTCCCGCGGTTTGAGGACCTACGAGCAGTACTTC CASSSRGLRTYEQYF
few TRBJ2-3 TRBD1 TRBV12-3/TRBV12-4 TGTGCCAGCAATGCAGGGGGCACAGATGCGCAGTATTTT CASNAGGTDAQYF
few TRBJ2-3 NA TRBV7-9 TGTGCCAGCAGCTCGGACAGATTCACAGATACGCAGTATTTT CASSSDRFTDTQYF
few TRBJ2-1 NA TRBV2 TGTGCCAGCGACACCGGGAAAAGGGGGAATAGTAATGAGCAGTTCTTC CASDTGKRGNSNEQFF
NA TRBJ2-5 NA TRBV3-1 TGTGCCAGCAGCCAGATCCAACGGAATGAGCAGTACTTC CASSQIQRNEQYF
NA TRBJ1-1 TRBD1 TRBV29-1 TGCAGCGTTGATGGACAGGGGCAGACTGAAGCTTTCTTT CSVDGQGQTEAFF
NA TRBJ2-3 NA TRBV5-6 TGTGCCAGCAGCCCCTGGCGGAATCCTAGCACAGATACGCAGTATTTT CASSPWRNPSTDTQYF
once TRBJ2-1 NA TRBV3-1 TGTGCCAGCAGCCCCAGGGACCTGGGTGAGCAGTTCTTC CASSPRDLGEQFF
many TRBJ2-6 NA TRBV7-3 TGTGCCAGCAGTACGGACGGTTCTGGGGCCAACGTCCTGACTTTC CASSTDGSGANVLTF
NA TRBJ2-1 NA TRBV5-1 TGCGCCAGCAGCCCCTCGGACAGTGAGCAGTTCTTC CASSPSDSEQFF
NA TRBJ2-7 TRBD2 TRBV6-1 TGTGCCAGCAGTGGAGGGACTAGCGGGAGTAACGAGCAGTACTTC CASSGGTSGSNEQYF
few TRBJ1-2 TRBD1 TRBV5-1 TGCGCCAGCAGGGCGGAGGACAGGGGAGTGTATGGTTACACCTTC CASRAEDRGVYGYTF
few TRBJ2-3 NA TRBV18 TGTGCCAGCTCACCCCCGACGGCAGATACGCAGTATTTT CASSPPTADTQYF
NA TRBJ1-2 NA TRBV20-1 TGCAATGCTAGAGATCGAACGGGGAATAACTACACCTTC CNARDRTGNNYTF